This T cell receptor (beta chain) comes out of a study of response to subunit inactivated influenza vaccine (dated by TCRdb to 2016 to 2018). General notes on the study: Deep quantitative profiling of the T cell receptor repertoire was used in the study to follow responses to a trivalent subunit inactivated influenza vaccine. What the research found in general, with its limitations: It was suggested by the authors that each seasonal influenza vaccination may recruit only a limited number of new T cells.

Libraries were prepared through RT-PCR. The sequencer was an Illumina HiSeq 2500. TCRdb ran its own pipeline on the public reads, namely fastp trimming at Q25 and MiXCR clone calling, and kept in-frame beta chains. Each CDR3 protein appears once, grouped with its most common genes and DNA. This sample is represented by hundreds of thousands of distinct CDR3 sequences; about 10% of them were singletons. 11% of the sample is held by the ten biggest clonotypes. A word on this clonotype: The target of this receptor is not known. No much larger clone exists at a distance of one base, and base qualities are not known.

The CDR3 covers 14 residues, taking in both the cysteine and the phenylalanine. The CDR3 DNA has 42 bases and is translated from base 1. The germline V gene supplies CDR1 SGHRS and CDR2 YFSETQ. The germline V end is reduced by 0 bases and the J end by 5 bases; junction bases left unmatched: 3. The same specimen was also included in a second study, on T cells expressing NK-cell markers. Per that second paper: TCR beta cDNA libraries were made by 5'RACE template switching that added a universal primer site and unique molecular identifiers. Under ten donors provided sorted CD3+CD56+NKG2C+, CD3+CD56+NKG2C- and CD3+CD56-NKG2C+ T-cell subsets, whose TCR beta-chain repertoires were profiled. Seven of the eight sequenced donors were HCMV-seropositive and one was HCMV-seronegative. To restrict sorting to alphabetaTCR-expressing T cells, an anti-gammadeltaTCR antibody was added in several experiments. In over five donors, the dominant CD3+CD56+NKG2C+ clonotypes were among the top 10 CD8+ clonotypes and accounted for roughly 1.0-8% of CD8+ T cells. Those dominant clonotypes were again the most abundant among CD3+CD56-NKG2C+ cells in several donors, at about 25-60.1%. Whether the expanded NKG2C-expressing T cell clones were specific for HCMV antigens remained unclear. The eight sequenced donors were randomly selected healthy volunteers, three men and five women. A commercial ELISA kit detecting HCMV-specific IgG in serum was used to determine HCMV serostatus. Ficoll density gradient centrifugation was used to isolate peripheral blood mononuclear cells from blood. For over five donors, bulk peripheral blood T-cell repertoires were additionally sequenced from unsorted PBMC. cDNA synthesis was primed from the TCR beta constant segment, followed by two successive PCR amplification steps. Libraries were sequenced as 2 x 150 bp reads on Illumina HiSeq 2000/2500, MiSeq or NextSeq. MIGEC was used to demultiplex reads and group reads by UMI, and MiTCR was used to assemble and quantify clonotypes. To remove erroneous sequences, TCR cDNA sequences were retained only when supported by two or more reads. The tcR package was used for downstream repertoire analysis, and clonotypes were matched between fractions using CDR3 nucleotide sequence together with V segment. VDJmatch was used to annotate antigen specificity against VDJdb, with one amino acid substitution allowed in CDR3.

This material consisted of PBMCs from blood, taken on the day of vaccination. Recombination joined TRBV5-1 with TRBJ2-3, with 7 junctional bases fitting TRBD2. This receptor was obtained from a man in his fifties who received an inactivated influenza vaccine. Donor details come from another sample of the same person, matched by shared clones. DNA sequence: TGCGCCAGCAGCTTGGGCCCGGGAGGAGATACGCAGTATTTT. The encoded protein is CASSLGPGGDTQYF.